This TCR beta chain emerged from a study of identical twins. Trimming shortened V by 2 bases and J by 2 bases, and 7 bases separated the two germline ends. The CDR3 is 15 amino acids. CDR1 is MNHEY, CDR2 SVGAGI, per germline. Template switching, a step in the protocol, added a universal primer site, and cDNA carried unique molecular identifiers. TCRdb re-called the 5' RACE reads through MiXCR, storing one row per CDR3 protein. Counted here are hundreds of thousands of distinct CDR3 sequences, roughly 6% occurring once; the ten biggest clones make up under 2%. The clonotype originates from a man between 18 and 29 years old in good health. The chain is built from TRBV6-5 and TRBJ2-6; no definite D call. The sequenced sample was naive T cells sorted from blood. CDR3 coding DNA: TGTGCCAGCAGTTACGAGGAGCCTGGGGCCAACGTCCTGACTTTC. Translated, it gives CASSYEEPGANVLTF.